This TCR beta chain was sequenced in a study of CD8+CD57+ T cells in acquired aplastic anemia. General study findings and limits: Almost 30 shared CD8+ CDR3s appeared highly expressed within patients' immunodominant clones.

Patients who underwent sequencing had shown CD8+CD57+ cell expansion by flow cytometry. Severe acquired aplastic anemia was the diagnosis recorded for all patients. Untreated patients provided the blood samples, with no therapy given before sampling. Many counts were recorded for this clonotype. Its antigen is currently unknown. V lost 5 bases and J lost 1, with 11 bases in between. Germline CDR1 reads KGHDR; CDR2 reads SFDVKD. The length of the CDR3 is 15 residues. Genomic DNA provided the template from which TCR beta VDJ and CDR3 profiles were obtained. From the reads, TCRdb called clonotypes with MiXCR, one entry per CDR3 protein. The sample shows 190,000 or so distinct CDR3 sequences, over 40% of them seen only once.

The chain recombines TRBV24-1 with TRBJ1-3; unclear D gene. The clonotype originates from a human donor with aplastic anemia. The specimen sequenced was sorted CD4+, CD8+, or CD8+CD57+ T cells (not recorded which) from PBMCs. The CDR3 protein is CATSAPWESGNTIYF. The CDR3 region has the DNA TGTGCCACCAGTGCCCCTTGGGAATCTGGAAACACCATATATTTT.